Here is one T cell receptor beta chain with its context. The specificity of this receptor is unknown. The record has no base qualities; no much larger clone is one base away. The library relied on RT-PCR. Sequencing was performed on an Illumina HiSeq 2500. Using fastp trimming at Q25 and MiXCR clonotype assembly, TCRdb reanalyzed the public sequencing data and kept in-frame beta chains. Every entry covers one CDR3 protein and lists the most common genes and DNA from its rows. This sample lists 550,000 to 600,000 distinct CDR3 sequences; 10% to 15% were detected once. The leading ten clones occupy 10% of the sample. Counted from cysteine to phenylalanine, this CDR3 has 15 amino acids. The retained sequence is limited to the CDR3, 45 bases, with the frame set at the first base. V drops 0 bases and J drops 6 bases, leaving 12 bases in between. As encoded in the germline V gene, CDR1 is MGHRA while CDR2 is YSYEKL.

These data come from a study of response to subunit inactivated influenza vaccine listed by TCRdb under 2018. As for the study more broadly: Deep quantitative profiling of the T cell receptor repertoire was used in the study to follow responses to a trivalent subunit inactivated influenza vaccine. General study outcomes and caveats: It was suggested by the authors that each seasonal influenza vaccination may recruit only a limited number of new T cells.

The TCR was taken from a man aged 45-65 years who received an inactivated influenza vaccine. Donor details come from another sample of the same person, matched by shared clones. The chain joins TRBV4-1 to TRBJ1-5, with a tentative D gene TRBD1 over 5 matching bases. The sequences come from PBMCs from blood, collected on the day of vaccination. The bases are TGCGCCAGCAGCCAAGATCTCCGGGGGGGTCAGCCCCAGCATTTT. Its protein is CASSQDLRGGQPQHF.